Below, 29 T cell receptor beta chains from the same sample are listed, as sequenced in a study of spatial heterogeneity in lung cancer. Using its own MiXCR run on the 5' RACE reads, TCRdb lists one record per CDR3 protein. Of 50,000 to 65,000 distinct CDR3 sequences in the sample, 7% to 10% are singletons; the top ten hold approximately 16%. Sample time point: sample taken at primary tumor resection. The study sequenced unsorted whole RNA from tumor, nontumor lung or frozen PBMC. The specimen comprised PBMCs, sampled at surgery. These receptors originate from a female donor with early-stage non-small cell lung cancer.

This chain joins TRBV19 and TRBJ2-5, with 7 bases identical to TRBD1. The trim removed 4 bases at V and 2 bases at J, leaving 7 bases unmatched. Looked up from germline, CDR1 is LNHDA and CDR2 is SQIVND (reference sequence). CDR3 length: 15 amino acids. The CDR3 spells CASSSGTAMQETQYF. CDR3 in DNA: TGTGCCAGTAGTAGTGGGACAGCAATGCAAGAGACCCAGTACTTC. Drawing the rest from reference TRBV19 and TRBJ2-5, the complete variable domain is DGGITQSPKYLFRKEGQNVTLSCEQNLNHDAMYWYRQDPGQGLRLIYYSQIVNDFQKGDIAEGYSVSREKKESFPLTVTSAQKNPTAFYLCASSSGTAMQETQYFGPGTRLLVL.

This clonotype was detected ten times or more. The chain combines TRBV29-1 with TRBJ1-5; tentative D call: TRBD1 (6 bases). CDR3 length: 14 amino acids. Trimming removed 3 bases at V and 5 bases at J, with 14 bases between. Germline V gene sequence: CDR1 SQVTM, CDR2 ANQGSEA. CDR3 sequence: CSVDWGQDDQPQHF. CDR3 nucleotide sequence: TGCAGCGTTGACTGGGGGCAGGATGATCAGCCCCAGCATTTT.

In its sample, this clonotype was seen many times. V usage is TRBV2 and J usage is TRBJ2-7; D is tentatively TRBD1 or TRBD2 (5 bases each). Germline-derived CDR1 and CDR2 are SNHLY and FYNNEI. The V and J ends lost 8 bases and 3 bases respectively, with 11 bases between them. The CDR3 extends over 12 amino acids. The CDR3 loop is CASGALDYEQYF. The CDR3, as DNA: TGTGCCAGCGGGGCACTAGACTACGAGCAGTACTTC.

For this clonotype: Since a much larger clone is just one base distant, this may be a read error. The chain recombines TRBV7-2 with TRBJ2-3; 8 bases map to TRBD2. J lost 4 bases, V lost 2 bases, and 11 bases had no gene match. Germline V gene lookup returns CDR1 SGHTA and CDR2 FQGNSA. The CDR3 has 17 amino acids. The CDR3 protein is CASSLWSTSGLADTQYF. CDR3 coding DNA: TGTGCCAGCAGCTTATGGTCCACTAGCGGATTGGCAGATACGCAGTATTTT.

Details on this clonotype: Without the conserved terminal phenylalanine or tryptophan, this CDR3 likely stems from a read error. The V call is TRBV6-5, the J call TRBJ2-3; 12 nucleotides agree with TRBD2. Germline assignment: CDR1 MNHEY and CDR2 SVGAGI. The CDR3 extends over 19 amino acids. V lost 6 bases and J lost 0; bases outside the gene matches: 13. The CDR3 DNA sequence: TGTGCCAGCAGGTTGGGAGGACTAGCGGGGTTCCTGAGCACAGATACGCAGTATTTG. The encoded protein is CASRLGGLAGFLSTDTQYL.

The chain links TRBV5-1 to TRBJ1-2, with D unresolved. From germline, CDR1 is SGHRS and CDR2 YFSETQ. The CDR3 covers 12 residues. The germline V and J ends were trimmed by 0 bases and 4 bases, with 4 bases remaining between them. The CDR3 is CASSLGGYGYTF. The CDR3 nucleotides are TGCGCCAGCAGCTTGGGGGGCTATGGCTACACCTTC. Using reference TRBV5-1 and TRBJ1-2 for the parts outside the CDR3, the full variable domain is KAGVTQTPRYLIKTRGQQVTLSCSPISGHRSVSWYQQTPGQGLQFLFEYFSETQRNKGNFPGRFSGRQFSNSRSEMNVSTLELGDSALYLCASSLGGYGYTFGSGTRLTVV.

The genes are TRBV3-1 and TRBJ2-1, with 8 nucleotides matching TRBD2. The CDR3 is 16 residues long. Germline CDR1 LGHDT, CDR2 YNNKEL (reference sequence). V was clipped by 4 bases and J by 4 bases; unmatched bases: 9. The CDR3 DNA is TGTGCCAGCAGCCCGGGCACGGGGGGGCGGTACAATGAGCAGTTCTTC. Translating it yields CASSPGTGGRYNEQFF.

The gene calls are TRBV20-1 and TRBJ1-5; no clear D. The CDR3 has 14 amino acids. Germline-derived CDR1 and CDR2 are DFQATT and SNEGSKA (reference sequence). CDR3 sequence reads: CSAAGGDPNQPQHF. CDR3 nucleotides: TGCAGCGCGGCCGGAGGAGACCCCAATCAGCCCCAGCATTTT.

This clonotype was seen repeatedly, ten times or more. This chain uses TRBV5-1 with TRBJ2-7; 7 nucleotides align to TRBD2. J was trimmed by 0 bases and V by 4 bases; bases with no gene match: 4. The V gene's germline CDR1 is SGHRS and CDR2 YFSETQ. The CDR3 is 14 amino acids. CDR3: CASSRSGNSYEQYV. The DNA of the CDR3 is TGCGCCAGCAGCAGAAGCGGGAACTCCTACGAGCAGTACGTC.

V usage is TRBV7-2 and J usage is TRBJ2-1; 7 nucleotides line up with TRBD1. The CDR3 is made up of 15 amino acids. V lost 1 base, J lost 4 bases, and 4 bases stayed unmatched. CDR1 and CDR2 from the germline V gene are SGHTA and FQGNSA. In DNA form, the CDR3 reads TGTGCCAGCAGCTTAGGCAGGGGGAGATACAATGAGCAGTTCTTC. Amino acids: CASSLGRGRYNEQFF.

The rearrangement uses TRBV2 and TRBJ2-7; D might be TRBD1 (6 bases). Germline V lookup: CDR1 SNHLY, CDR2 FYNNEI. V was shortened by 10 bases and J by 7 bases, with 14 bases between the two germline ends. The CDR3 spans 11 residues. This chain's CDR3 is CAITGYGEQYV. The CDR3 DNA reads as TGTGCCATCACAGGGTACGGGGAGCAGTACGTC.

This clonotype appeared a few times. The J gene is TRBJ2-7, the V gene TRBV6-2 or TRBV6-3, with 10 nucleotides matching TRBD1. V shed 2 bases and J 3 bases; nucleotides not matched to a gene: 7. This CDR3 is built from 16 residues. Germline V lookup: CDR1 MNHEY, CDR2 SVGEGT. The CDR3 region is CASSYNPTGGFYEQYF. The CDR3 nucleotides read TGTGCCAGCAGTTACAACCCGACAGGGGGCTTCTACGAGCAGTACTTC.

In this sample, this clonotype turned up many times. V usage is TRBV7-8 and J usage is TRBJ1-1, with D hard to call. This CDR3 has 13 amino acids. V lost 3 bases to trimming and J lost 3 bases, with 8 bases between them. In germline, CDR1 is SGHVS, CDR2 FQNEAQ. CDR3 sequence: CASSFGVDTEAFF. The CDR3 coding sequence is TGTGCCAGCAGCTTCGGAGTCGACACTGAAGCTTTCTTT.

This clonotype was recorded a few times. J is TRBJ1-2 and V is TRBV12-3 or TRBV12-4; D perhaps matches TRBD1 (6 bases). With 7 bases removed from V and 1 base from J, the gap between germline ends came to 13 bases. CDR3 length equals 14 residues. This CDR3 reads CASKDRILNYGYTF. The CDR3, as DNA: TGTGCCAGCAAAGACAGGATCCTTAACTATGGCTACACCTTC.

The table lists this clonotype with many counts. The chain has TRBV5-1 and TRBJ2-3; D may match TRBD1 or TRBD2 (5 bases each). The CDR3 consists of 16 residues. The ends were cut back, 5 bases at V and 1 base at J, with 17 bases in the middle. Germline assignment: CDR1 SGHRS and CDR2 YFSETQ. The CDR3 protein is CASRFGAAGGTDTQYF. The CDR3 DNA reads as TGCGCCAGCAGGTTTGGGGCTGCCGGGGGCACAGATACGCAGTATTTT.

This clonotype was found a few times. The chain links TRBV5-1 to TRBJ2-3; 8 bases match TRBD2. V was pared by 6 bases and J by 0 bases, with 6 bases of the junction left unmatched. The CDR3 totals 15 residues. CDR1 is SGHRS and CDR2 is YFSETQ in the germline V gene. CDR3 nucleotide sequence: TGCGCCAGCACCCCCGGGGGGGCCAGCACAGATACGCAGTATTTT. Protein: CASTPGGASTDTQYF.

This clonotype was found many times. J is TRBJ2-4 and V is TRBV5-1, with TRBD2 matching 8 bases. There are 16 residues in the CDR3. V shed 4 bases, J shed 12 bases, and the junction held 18 bases outside the gene matches. Germline lookup yields CDR1 SGHRS and CDR2 YFSETQ. CDR3: CASSPLGERESAGQYF. The CDR3 nucleotides read TGCGCCAGCAGCCCCCTCGGCGAGCGGGAGTCCGCTGGTCAGTACTTC. The variable domain in full, completed from reference TRBV5-1 and TRBJ2-4, reads KAGVTQTPRYLIKTRGQQVTLSCSPISGHRSVSWYQQTPGQGLQFLFEYFSETQRNKGNFPGRFSGRQFSNSRSEMNVSTLELGDSALYLCASSPLGERESAGQYFGAGTRLSVL.

This clonotype appeared a few times. The chain carries TRBV27 and TRBJ1-2; no definite D call. Germline loops: CDR1 MNHEY, CDR2 SMNVEV (reference sequence). The CDR3 covers 13 residues. Trimming pared 0 bases from V and 4 bases from J, leaving 6 bases between. The CDR3 DNA is TGTGCCAGCAGTTTATCTGCGGTCTATGGCTACACCTTC. It yields the protein CASSLSAVYGYTF.

This clonotype was detected a few times. The chain carries TRBV2 and TRBJ2-2, with 10 bases lining up with TRBD2. Germline V gives CDR1 SNHLY, CDR2 FYNNEI. The CDR3 runs 15 residues. Losses at the gene ends were 7 bases for V and 0 bases for J; bases not matched to a gene: 2. Here the CDR3 reads CASIGLAANTGELFF. In DNA, the CDR3 is TGTGCCAGCATCGGACTAGCGGCGAACACCGGGGAGCTGTTTTTT. Full variable domain (missing parts from reference TRBV2 and TRBJ2-2): EPEVTQTPSHQVTQMGQEVILRCVPISNHLYFYWYRQILGQKVEFLVSFYNNEISEKSEIFDDQFSVERPDGSNFTLKIRSTKLEDSAMYFCASIGLAANTGELFFGEGSRLTVL.

This clonotype was recorded a few times. The rearrangement joins TRBV20-1 to TRBJ2-7; 9 bases fit TRBD1. The V gene's germline CDR1 is DFQATT and CDR2 SNEGSKA (reference sequence). The CDR3 length is 14 residues. Trimming took 6 bases from V and 2 from J; bases not matched to a gene: 8. CDR3 coding DNA: TGCAGTGCCGAACCTGGGACAGGGACCTACGAGCAGTACTTC. Protein product: CSAEPGTGTYEQYF.

A few counts support this clonotype. This chain uses TRBV5-1 with TRBJ2-5, with D possibly being TRBD1 or TRBD2 (5 bases each). Germline V gene data show CDR1 as SGHRS and CDR2 as YFSETQ. Trimming stripped 8 bases from V and 3 bases from J, with 17 bases between. The CDR3 spans 14 residues. The CDR3 sequence: CASSIAGTEETQYF. The DNA for the CDR3 is TGCGCCAGTTCCATTGCCGGGACCGAAGAGACCCAGTACTTC.

This clonotype was seen repeatedly, ten times or more. V gene TRBV7-9 combines with J gene TRBJ2-5, with no clear D. The CDR3 extends over 14 amino acids. Germline-derived CDR1 and CDR2 are SEHNR and FQNEAQ (reference sequence). The ends were cut back, 2 bases at V and 1 base at J, with 8 bases in the middle. The CDR3 DNA reads TGTGCCAGCAGCTTAATGGCTAGCCAAGAGACCCAGTACTTC. Its protein is CASSLMASQETQYF.

This clonotype has ten or more counts. The chain couples TRBV19 to TRBJ1-5; 9 nucleotides line up with TRBD1. CDR3 length: 15 residues. The V gene's germline CDR1 is LNHDA and CDR2 SQIVND (reference sequence). The V and J ends lost 4 bases and 5 bases, in that order; junction bases with no gene match: 6. CDR3 residues: CASSRTGDRYQPQHF. Written as DNA, the CDR3 is TGTGCCAGTAGTAGGACAGGGGACAGATATCAGCCCCAGCATTTT.

This clonotype came up many times. The rearrangement links TRBV12-3 or TRBV12-4 to TRBJ1-2; a possible D gene is TRBD1 (6 bases). Trimming removed 7 bases at V and 3 bases at J, with 15 bases between. The CDR3 covers 14 residues. The CDR3: CASTTGGRYYGYTF. DNA of the CDR3: TGTGCCAGCACCACCGGGGGGCGGTACTATGGCTACACCTTC.

This clonotype was counted between two and nine times. The chain carries TRBV7-9 and TRBJ2-2; no definite D call. V was shortened by 10 bases and J by 9 bases, with 3 bases between the two germline ends. The germline V gene encodes CDR1 SEHNR and CDR2 FQNEAQ (reference sequence). CDR3 length: 8 amino acids. The CDR3 DNA sequence: TGTGCCATCCGGGAGCTGTTTTTT. Its protein is CAIRELFF.

There are many counts of this clonotype. The chain links TRBV24-1 to TRBJ2-7; 7 nucleotides match TRBD2. The germline gives CDR1 KGHDR, CDR2 SFDVKD. V gave up 5 bases and J gave up 3 bases; unmatched junction bases: 12. This CDR3 has 16 residues. The CDR3 nucleotides are TGTGCCACCAGTGGGCGGTCGTCGGGAGGCCACTACGAGCAGTACTTC. It encodes CATSGRSSGGHYEQYF.

The chain links TRBV7-9 to TRBJ1-3; 7 bases are a match to TRBD1. V dropped 6 bases and J dropped 4; count of bases not matched to a gene: 9. The CDR3 length is 15 residues. Germline V CDR1 and CDR2: SEHNR, FQNEAQ (reference sequence). As DNA, the CDR3 is TGTGCCAGCAGTGAGGGACAGTCTATGGGAAACACCATATATTTT. Residues: CASSEGQSMGNTIYF.

This clonotype was seen repeatedly, ten times or more. This sequence joins TRBV6-6 and TRBJ1-1; D is possibly TRBD1 (5 bases). The length of the CDR3 is 12 residues. Deletions cut 7 bases from V and 3 bases from J, with 9 bases between. The germline V gene has CDR1 MNHNY and CDR2 SVGAGI (reference sequence). CDR3 sequence: CASISGDTEAFF. The CDR3, as DNA: TGTGCCAGCATATCGGGGGACACTGAAGCTTTCTTT.

V is TRBV5-5 and J is TRBJ2-3, with no clear D. CDR1 and CDR2 (germline): SGHKS, YYEKEE (reference sequence). The CDR3 runs 13 residues. Trimming stripped 2 bases from V and 2 bases from J, with 6 bases between. The CDR3 here is CASSFGFTDTQYF. CDR3 nucleotide sequence: TGTGCCAGCAGCTTTGGTTTCACAGATACGCAGTATTTT.